The rows below give T cell receptor beta chains drawn from one sample of a study of graft-versus-host responses after intestinal transplantation. Sequenced by immunoSEQ multiplex PCR; TCRdb stores in-frame clones only, minus some. The sample records over 75,000 clones, 86% being singletons. Sequencing was performed on PBMCs, taken 255 days after intestinal transplant. These TCRs come from a human patient who received an intestinal transplant, so some T cells may come from the graft donor. Both conserved end residues are part of each CDR3. The D gene is left open where the match is weak. Expanded clones are given a class, and other clones once, few, many or no size at all.

cdr3_nt	cdr3_aa	d_call	v_call	j_call	clone_size
TGTGCCAGCAGAATGGGGTACAATGAGCAGTTCTTC	CASRMGYNEQFF	NA	TRBV6-1	TRBJ2-1	NA
TGTGCCAGTAGTGCCGGGACAGGCTATGGCTACACCTTC	CASSAGTGYGYTF	TRBD1	TRBV19	TRBJ1-2	NA
TGTGCCAGCAAGTACCGGGGGAGCTCCTACAATGAGCAGTTCTTC	CASKYRGSSYNEQFF	NA	TRBV28	TRBJ2-1	NA
TGTGCCATCGATACTGACATGGCCGAGCAGTACTTC	CAIDTDMAEQYF	NA	TRBV2	TRBJ2-7	NA
TGTGCCAGCAGGGGTTCTTCTAGCGGGGTTAATGAGCAGTTCTTC	CASRGSSSGVNEQFF	TRBD2	TRBV2	TRBJ2-1	once
TGTGCCAGCAGCTTAGGGACGGGTCTCGGACAGCCCCAGCATTTT	CASSLGTGLGQPQHF	NA	TRBV7-8	TRBJ1-5	NA
TGTGCCAGCAGCCAAAGGCCACCGGGACAGGGAACCTACGAGCAGTACTTC	CASSQRPPGQGTYEQYF	TRBD1	TRBV4-2	TRBJ2-7	NA
TGTGCCAGCAGCCAAGTGGGGAGCTCCTACAATGAGCAGTTCTTC	CASSQVGSSYNEQFF	NA	TRBV14	TRBJ2-1	NA
TGTGCCAGCAGTTACTCTGGAGGGGAAGGCTACACCTTC	CASSYSGGEGYTF	NA	TRBV6-6	TRBJ1-2	few
TGTGCCAGCAGTTTATACAGGGGCGCAACCTACGAGCAGTACTTC	CASSLYRGATYEQYF	TRBD1	TRBV28	TRBJ2-7	NA
TGTGCCAGCAGTTTAAAGTCGGGGGGCGGGAATGAAAAACTGTTTTTT	CASSLKSGGGNEKLFF	NA	TRBV28	TRBJ1-4	NA
TGTGCCAGCAGCTTAGGGACAGGGTCATGGGTCGAAGCTTTCTTT	CASSLGTGSWVEAFF	TRBD1	TRBV5-4	TRBJ1-1	NA
TGTGCCAGCAGTTACGCGGGATTTGGCAATCAGCCCCAGCATTTT	CASSYAGFGNQPQHF	NA	TRBV6-5	TRBJ1-5	NA
TGTGCCAGCAGTGGGGAGACTAGCGGGAACACCGGGGAGCTGTTTTTT	CASSGETSGNTGELFF	TRBD2	TRBV6-1	TRBJ2-2	NA
TGTGCCAGCAGCTTAAGGTGGTCCCAAGAGACCCAGTACTTC	CASSLRWSQETQYF	NA	TRBV7-2	TRBJ2-5	NA
TGTGCCAGCAGTCCCCAACCCAGTGGTGATGAGCAGTTCTTC	CASSPQPSGDEQFF	NA	TRBV28	TRBJ2-1	NA
TGTGCCAGCACCTCTGACAGGGGTAACTCCTACGAGCAGTACTTC	CASTSDRGNSYEQYF	TRBD1	TRBV11-2	TRBJ2-7	NA
TGTGCCAGCAGTGAAGCGGCAGGGGCCATCTCACCCCTCCACTTT	CASSEAAGAISPLHF	NA	TRBV6-1	TRBJ1-6	once
TGTGCCAGCAGTCCACTCGGTAGGGGGGGTTACTATGGCTACACCTTC	CASSPLGRGGYYGYTF	NA	TRBV27	TRBJ1-2	NA
TGTGCCTGGAGTGACAGGGCCCGGTCCTTCTATGGCTACACCTTC	CAWSDRARSFYGYTF	NA	TRBV30	TRBJ1-2	NA
TGTGCCAGCAGTTCCGAACGAAACACCGGGGAGCTGTTTTTT	CASSSERNTGELFF	NA	TRBV27	TRBJ2-2	NA
TGTGCCAGCAGCTTATCCGACAGGGGGCCTGCCTATGGCTACACCTTC	CASSLSDRGPAYGYTF	TRBD1	TRBV7-9	TRBJ1-2	NA
TGTGCCAGCAGTCAGGGACTAGTCTACAATGAGCAGTTCTTC	CASSQGLVYNEQFF	TRBD2	TRBV6-6	TRBJ2-1	few
TGTGCCAGCAGTTACGACCGCGCGTCCTCCTACGAGCAGTACTTC	CASSYDRASSYEQYF	NA	TRBV6-5	TRBJ2-7	few
TGTGCCAGCAGTTTAAGTCAGGCCACCGGGGAGCTGTTTTTT	CASSLSQATGELFF	NA	TRBV28	TRBJ2-2	few
TGTGCCAGCAGCGTAGTGTCGAACACTGAAGCTTTCTTT	CASSVVSNTEAFF	NA	TRBV9	TRBJ1-1	NA
TGTGCCAGCAGCTTAGATCTGTACGGGCACCGGGAGACCCAGTACTTC	CASSLDLYGHRETQYF	NA	TRBV11-2	TRBJ2-5	NA
TGTGCCATCAGTGAGATGGACAGGGCGACCACCGGGGAGCTGTTTTTT	CAISEMDRATTGELFF	TRBD1	TRBV10-3	TRBJ2-2	NA
TGTGCCAGCAGCTTACAGGGGGCCCCAGATACGCAGTATTTT	CASSLQGAPDTQYF	TRBD1	TRBV7-9	TRBJ2-3	NA
TGTGCCAGCAGTGAGTCTCGGACAGGGGGCACGGTAGGGGGTCAGCCCCAGCATTTT	CASSESRTGGTVGGQPQHF	TRBD1	TRBV6-1	TRBJ1-5	NA
TGTGCCAGCAGCTTTTTCTCTGCGTACGAGCAGTACTTC	CASSFFSAYEQYF	NA	TRBV11-1	TRBJ2-7	NA
TGTGCCAGCAGTGACTTCACAGATACGCAGTATTTT	CASSDFTDTQYF	NA	TRBV6-5	TRBJ2-3	NA
TGTGCCAGCAGTGATTGGGACAGCGATGGTGGCTACACCTTC	CASSDWDSDGGYTF	TRBD1	TRBV25-1	TRBJ1-2	NA
TGTGCCAGCTCGGGACTCCAGGCACACAATGAGCAGTTCTTC	CASSGLQAHNEQFF	NA	TRBV11-2	TRBJ2-1	NA
TGTGCCAGCAGCGTAGAGTCGACCCTCTCCTACAATGAGCAGTTCTTC	CASSVESTLSYNEQFF	NA	TRBV9	TRBJ2-1	once
TGTGCCAGCAGCTTAGGGATCTGGGGCTCCTACAATGAGCAGTTCTTC	CASSLGIWGSYNEQFF	NA	TRBV7-9	TRBJ2-1	NA
TGTGCCAGCAGCCGACAGGGGGCTTCCTACAATGAGCAGTTCTTC	CASSRQGASYNEQFF	TRBD1	TRBV5-6	TRBJ2-1	NA
TGCAGCGTTGTGGGTTTCTGGCAGGTGGGAGATACGCAGTATTTT	CSVVGFWQVGDTQYF	NA	TRBV29-1	TRBJ2-3	NA
TGTGCCAGCAGTTACTCCACTAGCGGGGGGCCTCTGAACTTC	CASSYSTSGGPLNF	TRBD2	TRBV6-6	TRBJ2-5	NA
TGCGCCAGCAGCTTCGTCCCGGGGACTATACCCACTGAAGCTTTCTTT	CASSFVPGTIPTEAFF	NA	TRBV4-1	TRBJ1-1	NA
TGTGCCAGCAGTTTATCGTGGGGCGGCACTGAAGCTTTCTTT	CASSLSWGGTEAFF	NA	TRBV27	TRBJ1-1	NA
TGTGCCAGCAGTGTGGACAGGGCCACAGATACGCAGTATTTT	CASSVDRATDTQYF	TRBD1	TRBV2	TRBJ2-3	NA
TGCGCCAGCAGCTTCGGACTAGCGGTTCCTAGCACAGATACGCAGTATTTT	CASSFGLAVPSTDTQYF	TRBD2	TRBV5-1	TRBJ2-3	NA
TGTGCCAGCAGCCTAGACAGGGCTGGGGCCAACGTCCTGACTTTC	CASSLDRAGANVLTF	TRBD1	TRBV9	TRBJ2-6	NA
TGTGCCAGCAGCTCCCGGGACAGAGGGGAGACCCAGTACTTC	CASSSRDRGETQYF	TRBD1	TRBV5-8	TRBJ2-5	once
TGTGCCAGCAGCGTCGGGGGGAGTTACACCTTC	CASSVGGSYTF	NA	TRBV9	TRBJ1-2	NA
TGCGCCAGCAGTCAATCTTGGACAATTGTCTACAGCACAGATACGCAGTATTTT	CASSQSWTIVYSTDTQYF	NA	TRBV23-1	TRBJ2-3	NA
TGTGCCAGCAGTCGCACAGGGCCCTCTGGGGCCAACGTCCTGACTTTC	CASSRTGPSGANVLTF	NA	TRBV28	TRBJ2-6	NA
TGTGCCAGCAGTCGGGACAGGGGGAATTCACCCCTCCACTTT	CASSRDRGNSPLHF	TRBD1	TRBV6-5	TRBJ1-6	NA